What follows are 23 T cell receptor beta chains derived from one specimen sequenced in a study of vaccination effects on CD4 cells after COVID-19. After expansion with viral peptide pools in the ViraFEST assay, antigen-specific CD4+ T cells were sequenced. Once cultured for 10 days, the cells underwent separation to obtain CD4+ T cells. None of these healthy vaccinees had been infected with SARS-CoV-2 before vaccination. These receptors are not linked to any known antigen. Clones were read by immunoSEQ multiplex PCR, and TCRdb kept only the in-frame ones, dropping some. The sample carries about 71,000 clones, about four fifths recorded once. Sample: CD4+ T cells from PBMCs cultured with SARS-CoV-2 spike peptides, taken before COVID-19 vaccination. These receptors were obtained from a human donor who received a COVID-19 vaccine.

The V and J genes are TRBV5-1 and TRBJ2-1, with a weak D call TRBD2 (6 bases). The germline gives CDR1 SGHRS, CDR2 YFSETQ. Trimming left V 1 base short and J 6 bases short, with 11 bases between. The CDR3 runs 14 residues. The CDR3 DNA sequence: TGCGCCAGCAGCTTGTCAGGCGGGACCAATGAGCAGTTCTTC. Amino acids: CASSLSGGTNEQFF.

CDR3 nucleotide sequence: TGCGCCAGCAGCTTGGTCCCGGGACAGGGGGCTATTGGCACAGATACGCAGTATTTT. The encoded protein is CASSLVPGQGAIGTDTQYF. The chain combines TRBV5-1 with TRBJ2-3, with TRBD1 identical over 12 bases. The V and J ends lost 0 bases and 1 base, in that order; junction bases with no gene match: 9. The length of the CDR3 is 19 residues. The germline CDR1 and CDR2 sequences are SGHRS and YFSETQ.

The sample holds one count of this clone. The J gene is TRBJ2-1, the V gene TRBV19; TRBD1 matches at 11 bases. Germline CDR1 LNHDA, CDR2 SQIVND (reference sequence). The CDR3 spans 13 residues. The trim removed 9 bases at V and 8 bases at J, leaving 6 bases unmatched. CDR3 protein: CASRDRGSDEQFF. The CDR3 nucleotides read TGTGCCAGCCGGGACAGGGGGAGTGATGAGCAGTTCTTC.

The DNA of the CDR3 is TGTGCCAGCAGCCTTTCTACAGATACGCAGTATTTT. Amino acid sequence: CASSLSTDTQYF. This chain links TRBV28 with TRBJ2-3, with D unresolved. V lost 6 bases to trimming and J lost 3 bases, with 7 bases between them. CDR1 and CDR2 from the germline V gene are MDHEN and SYDVKM. The CDR3 consists of 12 residues.

V is TRBV24-1 and J is TRBJ2-1, with 7 bases that match TRBD1. The CDR3 sequence is 15 residues long. V shed 5 bases, J shed 5 bases, and the junction held 8 bases outside the gene matches. The V gene's germline CDR1 is KGHDR and CDR2 SFDVKD. As DNA, the CDR3 is TGTGCCACCAGTGGTCGACAGGGAATCGACAATGAGCAGTTCTTC. Protein: CATSGRQGIDNEQFF.

The chain has TRBV7-2 and TRBJ2-1, with 8 positions matching TRBD1. The length of the CDR3 is 14 residues. Germline values: CDR1 SGHTA, CDR2 FQGNSA. Unmatched junction bases numbered 5, after V lost 5 bases and J lost 5 bases. CDR3 in DNA: TGTGCCAGCAGCCCCGGACAGGGCCACAATGAGCAGTTCTTC. This encodes CASSPGQGHNEQFF.

V gene TRBV18 combines with J gene TRBJ1-5; D is ambiguous. The CDR3 is 13 residues long. Germline assignment: CDR1 KGHSH and CDR2 LQKENI. V shed 2 bases and J shed 7 bases, with 9 bases lying between them. As DNA, the CDR3 is TGTGCCAGCTCACCAGGGGTTGACCAGCCCCAGCATTTT. It yields the protein CASSPGVDQPQHF.

This chain uses TRBV27 with TRBJ2-2; D might be TRBD2 (6 bases). Germline loops: CDR1 MNHEY, CDR2 SMNVEV (reference sequence). V lost 4 bases, J lost 3 bases, and 21 bases lay in between. The CDR3 is made up of 18 amino acids. The CDR3 loop reads CASSSRVVAGWDTGELFF. CDR3 nucleotide sequence: TGTGCCAGCAGTTCAAGGGTTGTGGCGGGGTGGGACACCGGGGAGCTGTTTTTT.

This clone was detected a few times. The rearrangement links TRBV6-6 to TRBJ1-3, with TRBD1 identical over 8 bases. The CDR3 runs 14 residues. CDR1 and CDR2 from the germline V gene are MNHNY and SVGAGI (reference sequence). The trim removed 5 bases at V and 4 bases at J, leaving 4 bases unmatched. CDR3 protein: CASSRTGQGNTIYF. CDR3 sequence (DNA): TGTGCCAGCAGTCGGACAGGGCAAGGAAACACCATATATTTT.

The chain carries TRBV19 and TRBJ1-2; 7 nucleotides align to TRBD1. The CDR3 is 15 residues long. With V trimmed by 4 bases and J by 5 bases, 10 bases remained unmatched. Germline V CDR1 and CDR2: LNHDA, SQIVND (reference sequence). The CDR3 sequence: CASSNSPGGMYGYTF. The CDR3 region has the DNA TGTGCCAGTAGTAATTCTCCAGGGGGGATGTATGGCTACACCTTC.

The J gene is TRBJ2-2, the V gene TRBV2, with D possibly matching TRBD1 (6 bases). Germline loops: CDR1 SNHLY, CDR2 FYNNEI. The CDR3 runs 13 residues. V gave up 7 bases and J gave up 5 bases, with 11 bases separating them. This chain's CDR3 is CASNPQGTGELFF. In DNA, the CDR3 is TGTGCCAGCAACCCCCAGGGGACCGGGGAGCTGTTTTTT.

Only a few counts were recorded for this clone. Sequence at one end of the junction differs from germline and may be a read error. J is TRBJ1-6 and V is TRBV6-2 or TRBV6-3; D unclear. Germline V lookup: CDR1 MNHEY, CDR2 SVGEGT. The CDR3 length is 14 residues. The CDR3: CASRYLGSNSPLHF. The CDR3 nucleotides read TGTGCCAGCAGGTACTTGGGGAGCAATTCACCCCTCCACTTT.

This clone is a singleton in its sample. V is TRBV29-1 and J is TRBJ1-4, with 9 bases aligning to TRBD1. This CDR3 has 14 amino acids. In germline, CDR1 is SQVTM, CDR2 ANQGSEA. Losses at the gene ends were 3 bases for V and 6 bases for J; bases not matched to a gene: 5. The CDR3 here is CSVERGTGYEKLFF. The CDR3 nucleotides read TGCAGCGTTGAGCGAGGGACAGGGTATGAAAAACTGTTTTTT.

CDR3 protein: CASSLQGAGSQPQHF. CDR3 in DNA: TGTGCCAGCAGCTTACAGGGGGCTGGTAGTCAGCCCCAGCATTTT. V is TRBV7-2 and J is TRBJ1-5, with 8 bases that match TRBD1. This CDR3 has 15 amino acids. The V and J ends lost 2 bases and 6 bases, in that order; junction bases with no gene match: 6. Germline CDR1 and CDR2: SGHTA and FQGNSA.

The chain combines TRBV5-6 with TRBJ1-1; TRBD1 agrees at 7 bases. Unmatched junction bases numbered 15, after V lost 2 bases and J lost 5 bases. From germline, CDR1 is SGHDT and CDR2 YYEEEE. The CDR3 contains 17 residues. The chain's CDR3 is CASSFRDLYRGRTEAFF. For the CDR3, the DNA is TGTGCCAGCAGCTTCCGGGACTTGTACAGGGGCCGGACTGAAGCTTTCTTT.

This chain connects TRBV6-2 or TRBV6-3 to TRBJ2-7; 9 bases agree with TRBD1. This CDR3 region has 14 residues. Looked up from germline, CDR1 is MNHEY and CDR2 is SVGEGT. The trim removed 0 bases at V and 3 bases at J, leaving 0 bases unmatched. As DNA, the CDR3 is TGTGCCAGCAGTTACTCGGACAGGGGCTACGAGCAGTACGTC. Protein sequence: CASSYSDRGYEQYV.

CDR3 in DNA: TGCGCCAGCAGCCAAGATTCGGGGGCCTCCCTTCAGTACTTC. Its protein product is CASSQDSGASLQYF. The chain couples TRBV4-3 to TRBJ2-4; possibly TRBD1 or TRBD2 for D (6 bases each). Germline lookup yields CDR1 LGHNA and CDR2 YSLEER. The CDR3 sequence is 14 residues long. V lost 0 bases, J lost 11 bases, and 14 bases lay in between.

V is TRBV19 and J is TRBJ1-6; D call uncertain. Germline lookup yields CDR1 LNHDA and CDR2 SQIVND (reference sequence). The CDR3 is made up of 17 amino acids. The germline V and J ends were trimmed by 1 base and 8 bases, with 18 bases remaining between them. CDR3 region: CASSIGNFAGRDSPLHF. CDR3 coding DNA: TGTGCCAGTAGTATAGGGAATTTTGCAGGAAGAGATTCACCCCTCCACTTT.

This clone was observed a few times. The chain carries TRBV10-1 and TRBJ2-2; TRBD1 might be the D (6 bases). Germline V gives CDR1 WNHNN, CDR2 SYGVQD (reference sequence). The V end was cut by 6 bases, the J end by 6 bases, with 11 bases between. The CDR3 is 13 residues long. CDR3 loop: CASSRDTPGELFF. The CDR3 coding sequence is TGCGCCAGCAGCAGGGACACTCCCGGGGAGCTGTTTTTT.

The chain uses TRBV7-2 and TRBJ1-1; D uncertain. V was trimmed by 3 bases and J by 5 bases, leaving 10 bases between them. Germline loops: CDR1 SGHTA, CDR2 FQGNSA. The CDR3 loop spans 13 amino acids. This CDR3 reads CASSFVAGTEAFF. DNA of the CDR3: TGTGCCAGCAGCTTCGTGGCGGGGACTGAAGCTTTCTTT. The full variable domain, rest sourced from reference TRBV7-2 and TRBJ1-1, is GAGVSQSPSNKVTEKGKDVELRCDPISGHTALYWYRQSLGQGLEFLIYFQGNSAPDKSGLPSDRFSAERTGGSVSTLTIQRTQQEDSAVYLCASSFVAGTEAFFGQGTRLTVV.

The V call is TRBV7-9, the J call TRBJ1-2; D gene ambiguous. Germline V lookup: CDR1 SEHNR, CDR2 FQNEAQ (reference sequence). This CDR3 has 15 residues. Trimming took off 1 base at V and 4 bases at J, with 13 bases between the two ends. The CDR3 region is CASSLGQGSSYGYTF. The CDR3 DNA reads TGTGCCAGCAGCTTAGGCCAAGGGTCTAGCTATGGCTACACCTTC.

The CDR3 region has the DNA TGTGCCAGCTACGAGGACCGAGCAGATACGCAGTATTTT. The encoded protein is CASYEDRADTQYF. The chain recombines TRBV18 with TRBJ2-3; D uncertain. CDR1 KGHSH and CDR2 LQKENI come from the germline V gene. CDR3 length equals 13 residues. V shed 7 bases and J shed 4 bases, with 12 bases lying between them.

The chain links TRBV9 to TRBJ1-2; D may be TRBD1 (6 bases). The CDR3 is 14 amino acids. Germline V gene data show CDR1 as SGDLS and CDR2 as YYNGEE. Trimming removed 4 bases at V and 4 bases at J, with 14 bases between. The CDR3: CASSPRGEVYGYTF. CDR3 nucleotides: TGTGCCAGCAGCCCGAGGGGGGAAGTCTATGGCTACACCTTC.